This T cell receptor beta chain appears in the sequencing data of a study of T-cell memory formation after mild COVID-19. Whole-study findings and limits: Confirmation was lacking for SARS-CoV-2 specificity of second-wave clones that peaked on day 37. Clones shrinking from day 15 to 85 showed even CD4/CD8 mixes; later expanders tilted CD4+. The CD4+ clones that contracted clustered mainly within CM and EM, and the CD8+ clones concentrated in EMRA.

This clonotype was found many times. What it recognizes is unknown. Amplification by 5'RACE using constant-segment primers produced TCR alpha and TCR beta cDNA libraries that carried sample barcodes and UMIs. TCRdb independently ran MiXCR on the 5' RACE reads; one entry per CDR3 protein. The data show fewer than 90,000 distinct CDR3 sequences, with around 13% seen just once and approximately 41% held by the top ten. Source material: PBMCs or a T cell subset sorted from them (not recorded which). The TCR sequence derives from a man between 18 and 35 years old who had mild COVID-19 (a few samples of this study predate the infection). Cell type and time point are not known.

CDR3 sequence (DNA): TGTGCCAGCAGCCGACTAGCGGGGGGAGGTGAGACCCAGTACTTC. Amino acids: CASSRLAGGGETQYF. The genes are TRBV7-6 and TRBJ2-5; 13 nucleotides line up with TRBD2. Looked up from germline, CDR1 is SGHVS and CDR2 is FNYEAQ. This CDR3 contains 15 residues. J lost 5 bases, V lost 5 bases, and 5 bases had no gene match.